This TCR beta chain was identified in a study of T-cell reconstitution after alpha-beta-depleted transplantation in children. Unique molecular identifiers were incorporated when the TCRbeta library was constructed. TCRdb re-derived calls from the PCR reads in MiXCR, one entry per CDR3 protein. Here the sample spans 98,000 or so distinct CDR3 sequences, 20% to 25% being singletons. This clonotype has more than one count but fewer than ten. From germline, CDR1 is SQVTM and CDR2 ANQGSEA. The trim removed 1 base at V and 1 base at J, leaving 10 bases unmatched. The CDR3 is 17 residues long. The rearrangement links TRBV29-1 to TRBJ2-1, with 7 bases lining up with TRBD2. The sequence was obtained from a boy aged 2 to 10 with acute lymphoblastic leukemia, due to receive a stem cell transplant. The specimen was PBMCs, collected before TCRalphabeta/CD19-depleted stem cell transplant. CDR3: CSVEGLAEGPSYNEQFF. For the CDR3, the DNA is TGCAGCGTTGAAGGGCTAGCGGAGGGGCCATCCTACAATGAGCAGTTCTTC.